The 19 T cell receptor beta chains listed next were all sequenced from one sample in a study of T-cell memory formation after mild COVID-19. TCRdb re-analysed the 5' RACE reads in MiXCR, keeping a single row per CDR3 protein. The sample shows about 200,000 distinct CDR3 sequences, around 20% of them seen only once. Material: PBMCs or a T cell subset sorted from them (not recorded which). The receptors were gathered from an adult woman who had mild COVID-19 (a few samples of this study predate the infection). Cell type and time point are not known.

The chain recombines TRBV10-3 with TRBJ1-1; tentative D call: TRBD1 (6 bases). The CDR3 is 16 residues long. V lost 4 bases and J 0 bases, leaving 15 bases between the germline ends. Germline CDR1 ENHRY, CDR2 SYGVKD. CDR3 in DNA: TGTGCCATCAGTGCAGGGGCTCTCGTAATGAACACTGAAGCTTTCTTT. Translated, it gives CAISAGALVMNTEAFF.

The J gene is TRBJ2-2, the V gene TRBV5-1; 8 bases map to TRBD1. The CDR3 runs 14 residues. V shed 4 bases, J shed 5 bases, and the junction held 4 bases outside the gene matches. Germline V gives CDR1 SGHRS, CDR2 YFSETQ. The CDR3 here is CASSIGTGTGELFF. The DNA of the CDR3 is TGCGCCAGCAGCATTGGGACAGGAACCGGGGAGCTGTTTTTT.

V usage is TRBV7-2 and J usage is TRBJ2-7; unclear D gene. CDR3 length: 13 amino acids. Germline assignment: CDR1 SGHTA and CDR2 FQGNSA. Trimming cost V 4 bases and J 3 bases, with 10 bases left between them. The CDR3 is CASSSLPNYEQYF. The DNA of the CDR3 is TGTGCCAGCAGCTCCTTGCCTAACTACGAGCAGTACTTC.

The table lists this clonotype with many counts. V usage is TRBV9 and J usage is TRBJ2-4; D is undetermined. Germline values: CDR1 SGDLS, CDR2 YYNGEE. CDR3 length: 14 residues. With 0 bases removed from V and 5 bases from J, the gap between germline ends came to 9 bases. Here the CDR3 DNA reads TGTGCCAGCAGCGTAGGTACAGTGGAAAACATTCAGTACTTC. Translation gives CASSVGTVENIQYF.

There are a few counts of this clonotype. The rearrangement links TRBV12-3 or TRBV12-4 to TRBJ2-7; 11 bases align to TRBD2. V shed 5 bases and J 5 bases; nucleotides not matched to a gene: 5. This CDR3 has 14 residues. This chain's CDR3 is CASSGTSGSDEQYF. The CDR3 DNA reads TGTGCCAGCAGTGGGACTAGCGGATCTGACGAGCAGTACTTC.

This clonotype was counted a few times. DNA for the CDR3: TGTGCCAGACGACAGGGCCTTTCGAACACTGAAGCTTTCTTT. It yields the protein CARRQGLSNTEAFF. The chain has TRBV30 and TRBJ1-1, with 7 bases fitting TRBD1. The CDR3 covers 14 residues. Germline loops: CDR1 GTSNPN, CDR2 SVGIG (reference sequence). V was pared by 8 bases and J by 1 base, with 10 bases of the junction left unmatched.

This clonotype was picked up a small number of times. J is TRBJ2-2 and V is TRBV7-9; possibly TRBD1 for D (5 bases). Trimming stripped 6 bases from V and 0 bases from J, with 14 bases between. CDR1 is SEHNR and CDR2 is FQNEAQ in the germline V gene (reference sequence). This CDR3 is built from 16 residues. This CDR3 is CASRPKTASNTGELFF. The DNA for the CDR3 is TGTGCCAGCAGACCTAAGACAGCTTCGAACACCGGGGAGCTGTTTTTT.

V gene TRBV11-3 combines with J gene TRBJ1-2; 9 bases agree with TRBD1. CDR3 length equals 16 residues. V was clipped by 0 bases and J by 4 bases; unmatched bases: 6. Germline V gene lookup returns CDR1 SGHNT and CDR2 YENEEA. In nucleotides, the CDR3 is TGTGCCAGCAGCTTAGAGATGACAGGGGGGATCTATGGCTACACCTTC. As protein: CASSLEMTGGIYGYTF.

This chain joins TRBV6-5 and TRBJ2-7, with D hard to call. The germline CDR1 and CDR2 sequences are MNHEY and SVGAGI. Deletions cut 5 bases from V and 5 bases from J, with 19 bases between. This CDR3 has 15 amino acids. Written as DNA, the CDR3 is TGTGCCAGCAGTCCCGGTGCCAGGCAGCAGCACGAGCAGTACTTC. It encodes CASSPGARQQHEQYF.

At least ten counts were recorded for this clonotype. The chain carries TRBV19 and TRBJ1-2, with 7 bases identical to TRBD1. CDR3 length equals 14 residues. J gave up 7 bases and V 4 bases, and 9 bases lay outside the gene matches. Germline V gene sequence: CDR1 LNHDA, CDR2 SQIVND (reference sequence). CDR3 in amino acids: CASSTGQLLGGYTF. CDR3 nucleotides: TGTGCCAGTAGTACGGGACAGCTCTTGGGTGGCTACACCTTC.

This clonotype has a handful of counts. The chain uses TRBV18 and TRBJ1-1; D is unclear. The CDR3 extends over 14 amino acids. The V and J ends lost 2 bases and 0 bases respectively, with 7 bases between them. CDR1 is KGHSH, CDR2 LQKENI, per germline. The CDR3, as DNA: TGTGCCAGCTCACCAGATTTGGTGAACACTGAAGCTTTCTTT. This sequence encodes CASSPDLVNTEAFF.

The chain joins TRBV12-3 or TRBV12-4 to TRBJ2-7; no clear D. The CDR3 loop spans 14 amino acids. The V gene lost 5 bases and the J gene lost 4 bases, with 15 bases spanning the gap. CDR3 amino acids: CASSPRTERYEQYF. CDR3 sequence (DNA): TGTGCCAGCAGTCCGAGGACGGAAAGATACGAGCAGTACTTC.

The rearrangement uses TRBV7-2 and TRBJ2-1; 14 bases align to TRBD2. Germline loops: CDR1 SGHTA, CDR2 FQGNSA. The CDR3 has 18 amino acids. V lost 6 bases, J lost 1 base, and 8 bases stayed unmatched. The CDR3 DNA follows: TGTGCCAGCAGATCCGCCGGGACTAGCGGGAGTTCCTACAATGAGCAGTTCTTC. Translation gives CASRSAGTSGSSYNEQFF.

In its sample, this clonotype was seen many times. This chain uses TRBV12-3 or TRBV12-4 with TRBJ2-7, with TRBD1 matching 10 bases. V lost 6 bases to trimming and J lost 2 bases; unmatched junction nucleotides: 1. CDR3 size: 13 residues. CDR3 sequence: CASSGTGAYEQYF. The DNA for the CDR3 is TGTGCCAGCAGCGGGACAGGGGCCTACGAGCAGTACTTC.

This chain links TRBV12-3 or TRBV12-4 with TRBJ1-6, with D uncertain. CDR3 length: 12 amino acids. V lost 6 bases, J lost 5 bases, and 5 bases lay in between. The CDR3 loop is CASSEHNSPLHF. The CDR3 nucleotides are TGTGCCAGCAGCGAACATAATTCACCCCTCCACTTT.

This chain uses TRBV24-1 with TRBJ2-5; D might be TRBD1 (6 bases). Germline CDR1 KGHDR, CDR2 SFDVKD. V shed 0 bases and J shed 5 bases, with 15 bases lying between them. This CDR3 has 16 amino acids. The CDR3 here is CATSDLHRDGRETQYF. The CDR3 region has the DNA TGTGCCACCAGTGATTTGCACAGGGACGGGCGGGAGACCCAGTACTTC.

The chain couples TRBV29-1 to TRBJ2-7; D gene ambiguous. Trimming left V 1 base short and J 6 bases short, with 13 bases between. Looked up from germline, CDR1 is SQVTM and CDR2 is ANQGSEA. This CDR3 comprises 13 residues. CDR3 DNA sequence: TGCAGCGTTGAAGGGTCCAGCTCCCCCGAGCAGTACTTC. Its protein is CSVEGSSSPEQYF.

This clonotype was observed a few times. The DNA of the CDR3 is TGTGCCAGCAGCCTACTCAACGGGGTAAATGAGCAGTTCTTC. It specifies CASSLLNGVNEQFF. This rearrangement joins TRBV6-6 to TRBJ2-1, with D possibly being TRBD2 (5 bases). CDR1 is MNHNY and CDR2 is SVGAGI in the germline V gene (reference sequence). This CDR3 is 14 amino acids long. The V gene lost 6 bases and the J gene lost 7 bases, with 16 bases spanning the gap.

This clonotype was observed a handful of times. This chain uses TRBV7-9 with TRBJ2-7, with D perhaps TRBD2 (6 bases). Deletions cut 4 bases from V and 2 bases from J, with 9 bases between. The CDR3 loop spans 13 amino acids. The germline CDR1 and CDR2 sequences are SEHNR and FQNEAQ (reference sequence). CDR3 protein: CASSSSGPYEQYF. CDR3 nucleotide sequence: TGTGCCAGCAGCTCGAGCGGGCCCTACGAGCAGTACTTC.